These 26 T cell receptor beta chains were all obtained from the same sample, sequenced in a study of PD-L1 blockade in urothelial cancer. Repertoires were generated with immunoSEQ multiplex PCR, while TCRdb's copy carries only in-frame clones and drops some. Here the sample spans 95,000 or so clones, roughly 84% being singletons. The time point here: pretreatment peripheral blood. The specimen comprised PBMCs, sampled around atezolizumab (anti-PD-L1) treatment. Receptor source: a man aged 55 to 69 with urothelial cancer.

The V call is TRBV7-8, the J call TRBJ1-4, with unresolved D. Trimming took 5 bases from V and 2 from J, leaving 15 bases between them. The CDR3 length is 16 residues. CDR1 and CDR2 from the germline V gene are SGHVS and FQNEAQ. This CDR3 is CASSPRRASTNEKLFF. In nucleotides, the CDR3 is TGTGCCAGCAGCCCGCGCCGAGCCTCCACTAATGAAAAACTGTTTTTT. The entire variable domain, with the rest obtained from reference TRBV7-8 and TRBJ1-4, is as follows: GAGVSQSPRYKVAKRGQDVALRCDPISGHVSLFWYQQALGQGPEFLTYFQNEAQLDKSGLPSDRFFAERPEGSVSTLKIQRTQQEDSAVYLCASSPRRASTNEKLFFGSGTQLSVL.

The chain employs TRBV19 and TRBJ1-1; 7 positions agree with TRBD1. Looked up from germline, CDR1 is LNHDA and CDR2 is SQIVND (reference sequence). The CDR3 spans 15 residues. J lost 8 bases, V lost 7 bases, and 16 bases had no gene match. CDR3 sequence: CASNSRGGAGGEAFF. The CDR3, as DNA: TGTGCCAGTAACTCCCGTGGGGGCGCAGGGGGAGAAGCTTTCTTT.

The V gene is TRBV19, the J gene TRBJ1-2; D call uncertain. The V end was cut by 3 bases, the J end by 2 bases, with 7 bases between. Germline loops: CDR1 LNHDA, CDR2 SQIVND (reference sequence). The CDR3 loop spans 13 amino acids. In nucleotides, the CDR3 is TGTGCCAGTAGTATTTCAGGAAACTATGGCTACACCTTC. It yields the protein CASSISGNYGYTF.

This chain joins TRBV7-8 and TRBJ1-2; perhaps TRBD1 as D (6 bases). The ends were cut back, 4 bases at V and 4 bases at J, with 19 bases in the middle. The CDR3 length is 16 residues. Germline CDR1 is SGHVS and CDR2 is FQNEAQ. CDR3 region: CASSSGGRGWGYGYTF. CDR3 sequence (DNA): TGTGCCAGCAGCTCCGGGGGGCGGGGCTGGGGCTATGGCTACACCTTC.

This clone was seen once. This chain joins TRBV2 and TRBJ1-5; D is perhaps TRBD1 (6 bases). The ends were cut back, 1 base at V and 11 bases at J, with 12 bases in the middle. The CDR3 length is 13 residues. Germline loops: CDR1 SNHLY, CDR2 FYNNEI. As DNA, the CDR3 is TGTGCCAGCAGTGAAGGGCCTCAGGGGTCCCAGCATTTT. Translation gives CASSEGPQGSQHF.

The chain carries TRBV11-2 and TRBJ2-5; no clear D gene. Trimming cost V 1 base and J 2 bases, with 11 bases left between them. The CDR3 runs 15 residues. In germline, CDR1 is SGHAT, CDR2 FQNNGV. As DNA, the CDR3 is TGTGCCAGCAGCTTAGGCCCTCAGAAACAAGAGACCCAGTACTTC. This translates into CASSLGPQKQETQYF.

The chain carries TRBV27 and TRBJ1-5; 9 positions match TRBD1. Germline CDR1 reads MNHEY; CDR2 reads SMNVEV (reference sequence). The ends lost 5 bases at V and 6 bases at J; junction bases unmatched: 2. This CDR3 region has 13 residues. CDR3 in DNA: TGTGCCAGCAGTGGGACAGGGAGTCAGCCCCAGCATTTT. Encoded protein: CASSGTGSQPQHF.

This clone appeared a few times. The chain links TRBV4-3 to TRBJ2-5; 8 nucleotides match TRBD2. CDR1 LGHNA and CDR2 YSLEER come from the germline V gene. CDR3 length: 16 amino acids. V shed 1 base and J 3 bases; nucleotides not matched to a gene: 7. CDR3 region: CASSQGGAGGKETQYF. Written as DNA, the CDR3 is TGCGCCAGCAGCCAAGGGGGGGCGGGGGGAAAAGAGACCCAGTACTTC.

This sequence joins TRBV18 and TRBJ2-1; the match to TRBD2 covers 9 bases. Germline assignment: CDR1 KGHSH and CDR2 LQKENI. The CDR3 is 15 residues long. With 3 bases clipped from V and 6 bases from J, the junction kept 6 bases outside the gene matches. CDR3 amino acids: CASSPTSGAFNEQFF. The CDR3 nucleotides are TGTGCCAGCTCACCGACTAGCGGAGCTTTCAATGAGCAGTTCTTC. The full variable domain, with the rest looked up from reference TRBV18 and TRBJ2-1, is NAGVMQNPRHLVRRRGQEARLRCSPMKGHSHVYWYRQLPEEGLKFMVYLQKENIIDESGMPKERFSAEFPKEGPSILRIQQVVRGDSAAYFCASSPTSGAFNEQFFGPGTRLTVL.

The chain links TRBV2 to TRBJ2-2; 7 bases map to TRBD1. The germline CDR1 and CDR2 sequences are SNHLY and FYNNEI. The CDR3 extends over 17 amino acids. V lost 0 bases, J lost 0 bases, and 4 bases stayed unmatched. This CDR3 reads CASSEARDRPNTGELFF. CDR3 nucleotide sequence: TGTGCCAGCAGTGAAGCGAGGGACAGACCGAACACCGGGGAGCTGTTTTTT.

The chain carries TRBV6-5 and TRBJ1-3, with 8 bases identical to TRBD1. CDR3 length: 14 amino acids. Looked up from germline, CDR1 is MNHEY and CDR2 is SVGAGI. V lost 6 bases to trimming and J lost 8 bases; unmatched junction nucleotides: 9. The CDR3 nucleotides are TGTGCCAGCAGCCTTACGGACAGGGCGCACACCATATATTTT. Translated, it gives CASSLTDRAHTIYF.

V is TRBV28 and J is TRBJ1-4, with 7 positions matching TRBD1. The CDR3 contains 17 residues. CDR1 is MDHEN, CDR2 SYDVKM, per germline. The V gene end was trimmed by 4 bases and the J gene end by 0 bases; junction bases not matched to a gene: 8. CDR3 sequence (DNA): TGTGCCAGCAGTTCACCGGGACAGTTTGCAACTAATGAAAAACTGTTTTTT. It specifies CASSSPGQFATNEKLFF.

The V call is TRBV4-1, the J call TRBJ2-2; 11 bases align to TRBD2. Germline V gene data show CDR1 as MGHRA and CDR2 as YSYEKL. V was clipped by 3 bases and J by 4 bases; unmatched bases: 19. This CDR3 has 21 amino acids. The CDR3 is CASSHASRASGRSGVTGELFF. CDR3 nucleotides: TGCGCCAGCAGCCACGCCTCCCGGGCTAGCGGGAGGAGCGGTGTCACCGGGGAGCTGTTTTTT.

This clone was observed once. V usage is TRBV10-3 and J usage is TRBJ2-4, with TRBD1 matching 8 bases. The J segment lost 0 bases and the V segment lost 0 bases, leaving 7 bases of the junction unmatched. The CDR3 is 18 amino acids. Germline values: CDR1 ENHRY, CDR2 SYGVKD. The CDR3 loop is CAISESLDRGLAKNIQYF. The CDR3 DNA reads TGTGCCATCAGTGAGTCCCTCGACAGGGGACTAGCCAAAAACATTCAGTACTTC.

The rearrangement uses TRBV6-1 and TRBJ1-6; 7 bases are shared with TRBD1. V lost 4 bases to trimming and J lost 8 bases; unmatched junction nucleotides: 8. The CDR3 is made up of 15 amino acids. The V gene's germline CDR1 is MNHNS and CDR2 SASEGT. The DNA of the CDR3 is TGTGCCAGCAGTGGGGGGACAGTCAAGGATTCACCCCTCCACTTT. Residues: CASSGGTVKDSPLHF.

The chain combines TRBV10-3 with TRBJ2-7; TRBD1 aligns across 8 bases. The CDR3 has 15 residues. The V segment lost 4 bases and the J segment 7 bases; nucleotides outside the gene matches: 12. Per germline, CDR1 ENHRY and CDR2 SYGVKD. CDR3 residues: CAISAGVTGDIEQYF. In DNA, the CDR3 is TGTGCCATCAGTGCCGGAGTGACAGGGGATATTGAGCAGTACTTC.

This sequence joins TRBV18 and TRBJ2-1; 11 bases are a match to TRBD2. The CDR3 totals 15 residues. CDR1 is KGHSH, CDR2 LQKENI, per germline. V was clipped by 4 bases and J by 6 bases; unmatched bases: 5. CDR3 loop: CASSRPGLAANEQFF. The CDR3 DNA reads TGTGCCAGCTCACGACCGGGACTAGCGGCCAATGAGCAGTTCTTC.

V is TRBV19 and J is TRBJ2-1; 7 bases align to TRBD2. The CDR3 has 17 residues. V was pared by 4 bases and J by 0 bases, with 9 bases of the junction left unmatched. Germline loops: CDR1 LNHDA, CDR2 SQIVND (reference sequence). The CDR3 region has the DNA TGTGCCAGTAGTAATGAGCGGGGCCCAATCTCCTACAATGAGCAGTTCTTC. It codes for CASSNERGPISYNEQFF.

The rearrangement joins TRBV21-1 to TRBJ2-5; the tabulated D call, TRBD1, remains unverified against the DNA. TRBV21-1 represents a pseudogene. There are 16 residues in the CDR3. The CDR3 is CASSGLGGRLQETQYF. DNA for the CDR3: TGTGCCAGCAGCGGGCTAGGGGGACGGCTACAAGAGACCCAGTACTTC.

The V call is TRBV2, the J call TRBJ2-3; 8 bases line up with TRBD2. The CDR3 sequence is 15 residues long. CDR1 is SNHLY and CDR2 is FYNNEI in the germline V gene. The V and J ends lost 4 bases and 4 bases, in that order; junction bases with no gene match: 7. The CDR3 DNA sequence: TGTGCCAGCAGTGTCGAGCGGGGGTACGCAGATACGCAGTATTTT. Amino acids: CASSVERGYADTQYF. The entire variable domain, with the rest obtained from reference TRBV2 and TRBJ2-3, is as follows: EPEVTQTPSHQVTQMGQEVILRCVPISNHLYFYWYRQILGQKVEFLVSFYNNEISEKSEIFDDQFSVERPDGSNFTLKIRSTKLEDSAMYFCASSVERGYADTQYFGPGTRLTVL.

The rearrangement links TRBV18 to TRBJ1-2; 7 bases line up with TRBD1. In germline, CDR1 is KGHSH, CDR2 LQKENI. V lost 1 base, J lost 8 bases, and 16 bases stayed unmatched. This CDR3 contains 17 residues. The CDR3 spells CASSPQRDHRDSSGYTF. The CDR3 nucleotides read TGTGCCAGCTCACCACAACGGGACCACCGGGACAGTTCCGGCTACACCTTC. Full variable domain (rest looked up from reference TRBV18 and TRBJ1-2): NAGVMQNPRHLVRRRGQEARLRCSPMKGHSHVYWYRQLPEEGLKFMVYLQKENIIDESGMPKERFSAEFPKEGPSILRIQQVVRGDSAAYFCASSPQRDHRDSSGYTFGSGTRLTVV.

There are a few counts of this clone. The chain uses TRBV27 and TRBJ1-2, with D possibly matching TRBD1 (6 bases). Germline assignment: CDR1 MNHEY and CDR2 SMNVEV (reference sequence). This CDR3 is 15 amino acids long. The V gene lost 4 bases and the J gene lost 8 bases, with 20 bases spanning the gap. The CDR3 region has the DNA TGTGCCAGCAGTTCGCCGACAGGCGGCCGGGGCGGCTACACCTTC. Amino acids: CASSSPTGGRGGYTF.

J is TRBJ1-5 and V is TRBV30; D is possibly TRBD1 (6 bases). The germline gives CDR1 GTSNPN, CDR2 SVGIG (reference sequence). The V end lost 1 base, the J end lost 4 bases, and 11 bases lay between the germline ends. The CDR3 length is 14 residues. CDR3 coding DNA: TGTGCCTGGAGTGGTGGCAGGGGAAATCAGCCCCAGCATTTT. Protein: CAWSGGRGNQPQHF.

V gene TRBV5-1 combines with J gene TRBJ2-3; 9 bases line up with TRBD1. J was trimmed by 2 bases and V by 4 bases; bases with no gene match: 11. The length of the CDR3 is 17 residues. Germline assignment: CDR1 SGHRS and CDR2 YFSETQ. The CDR3 sequence: CASSRSRDRAHTDTQYF. CDR3 DNA: TGCGCCAGCAGCAGGTCCCGGGACAGGGCCCACACAGATACGCAGTATTTT.

The rearrangement uses TRBV15 and TRBJ1-3, with D hard to call. The V gene's germline CDR1 is LNHNV and CDR2 YYDKDF (reference sequence). The V end lost 0 bases, the J end lost 7 bases, and 4 bases lay between the germline ends. The CDR3 consists of 12 residues. CDR3 DNA sequence: TGTGCCACCAGCAGAGATCGGAACACCATATATTTT. Residues: CATSRDRNTIYF.

The genes are TRBV28 and TRBJ2-7; 16 bases fit TRBD2. Germline CDR1 MDHEN, CDR2 SYDVKM. The CDR3 sequence is 18 residues long. The V and J ends lost 4 bases and 1 base, in that order; junction bases with no gene match: 7. The CDR3: CASSSPGLAGGSSYEQYF. The CDR3 nucleotides read TGTGCCAGCAGTTCACCGGGACTAGCGGGGGGGTCGTCCTACGAGCAGTACTTC.